A selection of T cell receptor beta chains follows, all from one sample in a study of vaccination effects on CD4 cells after COVID-19. Here immunoSEQ multiplex PCR was the method, and the copy in TCRdb shows in-frame clones only, minus some. The sample has approximately 54,000 clones, 65% to 90% seen once. Their cognate antigens are unknown. Source: CD4+ T cells from PBMCs cultured with HCoV-229E spike peptides, taken before COVID-19 vaccination. The receptors originated from a human donor who received a COVID-19 vaccine. Both conserved end residues are part of each CDR3. A D gene is named only where the DNA matches it firmly. A clone size is listed for some rows: how often the clone was seen (once, few, many), or a class if it is expanded.

d_call,v_call,j_call,clone_size,cdr3_nt,cdr3_aa
NA,TRBV28,TRBJ2-1,NA,TGTGCCAGCAGTTTAGATGTCTACGGTGAGCAGTTCTTC,CASSLDVYGEQFF
TRBD2,TRBV7-2,TRBJ2-3,NA,TGTGCCAGCAGCTTAGGAGCGGGGGCGGGGTCTCACACGCAGTATTTT,CASSLGAGAGSHTQYF
TRBD1,TRBV6-5,TRBJ1-2,NA,TGTGCCAGCGGCGGGACAGGGATTAACTATGGCTACACCTTC,CASGGTGINYGYTF
NA,TRBV27,TRBJ1-1,NA,TGTGCCAGCAGTTTAACCCCCACTCCTCGACGGAACACTGAAGCTTTCTTT,CASSLTPTPRRNTEAFF
NA,TRBV5-4,TRBJ1-3,few,TGTGCCAGCAGCATTACAGCCGGAAACACCATATATTTT,CASSITAGNTIYF
NA,TRBV10-3,TRBJ2-3,NA,TGTGCCATCAGTGATACAGGGAAGAGCACAGATACGCAGTATTTT,CAISDTGKSTDTQYF
NA,TRBV21-1,TRBJ1-6,NA,TGTGCCAGCAGCAAAGTGGGGGGGGGTCGATACAATTCACCCCTCCACTTT,CASSKVGGGRYNSPLHF
NA,TRBV5-1,TRBJ2-1,NA,TGCGCCTCCGGAGAGGGGTGGAATGAGCAGTTCTTC,CASGEGWNEQFF
NA,TRBV5-1,TRBJ2-3,NA,TGCGCCAGCAGCTTAGCGGGACAGTTCACAGATACGCAGTATTTT,CASSLAGQFTDTQYF
TRBD1,TRBV6-4,TRBJ2-3,NA,TGTGCCAGCAGCGTAAACAGGGGGGCCGGGACAGATACGCAGTATTTT,CASSVNRGAGTDTQYF
NA,TRBV7-3,TRBJ2-2,once,TGTGCCAGCAGCCTCAGACTCACCGGGGAGCTGTTTTTT,CASSLRLTGELFF
NA,TRBV2,TRBJ2-4,NA,TGTGCCAGCATAAAGGGGACGGGGGTAGTGAACATTCAGTACTTC,CASIKGTGVVNIQYF
NA,TRBV29-1,TRBJ2-5,NA,TGCAGCGTTGCGGAGACCCAGTACTTC,CSVAETQYF
NA,TRBV3-1/TRBV3-2,TRBJ2-1,NA,TGTGCCAGCAGCCAAGTTGGGGCGAGCTCCTACAATGAGCAGTTCTTC,CASSQVGASSYNEQFF
NA,TRBV6-5,TRBJ1-3,NA,TGTGCCAGCAAAAAACACGCTGGAAACACCATATATTTT,CASKKHAGNTIYF
TRBD1,TRBV6-4,TRBJ2-2,NA,TGTGCCAGCAGCGCCGGACAGGGAACCACCGGGGAGCTGTTTTTT,CASSAGQGTTGELFF
TRBD2,TRBV4-3,TRBJ2-3,once,TGCGCCAGCAGCCGGGATAGCGGGGGGCACACAGATACGCAGTATTTT,CASSRDSGGHTDTQYF
NA,TRBV18,TRBJ1-2,few,TGTGCCAGCTCACAGGGACGCGACTATGGCTACACCTTC,CASSQGRDYGYTF
NA,TRBV5-4,TRBJ2-3,NA,TGTGCCAGCAGCTCCCAGGTAGAAGGAGATACGCAGTATTTT,CASSSQVEGDTQYF
NA,TRBV27,TRBJ1-5,NA,TGTGCCAGCAGACCCTCCGGGACGGATTATAGCAATCAGCCCCAGCATTTT,CASRPSGTDYSNQPQHF
TRBD1,TRBV29-1,TRBJ2-3,NA,TGCAGCGTTGTGACGCTCCAGGGGGCAAGGGATACGCAGTATTTT,CSVVTLQGARDTQYF
TRBD1,TRBV5-1,TRBJ2-1,NA,TGCGCCAGCAGCCCGGGACAGAACTACAATGAGCAGTTCTTC,CASSPGQNYNEQFF
TRBD1,TRBV6-5,TRBJ1-5,once,TGTGCCAGCAGCCGACAGGGAGATCAGCCCCAGCATTTT,CASSRQGDQPQHF
TRBD1,TRBV2,TRBJ2-3,NA,TGTGCCAGCAGACGGGACAGTAGCGCAGATACGCAGTATTTT,CASRRDSSADTQYF
TRBD2,TRBV14,TRBJ2-3,NA,TGTGCCAGCAGCCCCAGGACTAGCGGGGGGGCATGGGGCACAGATACGCAGTATTTT,CASSPRTSGGAWGTDTQYF
TRBD1,TRBV7-2,TRBJ1-2,once,TGTGCCAGAGAAGACAGGGGGCGCCCCTATGGCTACACCTTC,CAREDRGRPYGYTF
NA,TRBV11-2,TRBJ2-1,NA,TGTGCCAGCAGCCCTTGGGCGAGCTCCTACAATGAGCAGTTCTTC,CASSPWASSYNEQFF
NA,TRBV4-2,TRBJ2-1,NA,TGTGCCAGCAGCCAAGACCCAGGGGCGACGTTCAATGAGCAGTTCTTC,CASSQDPGATFNEQFF
NA,TRBV2,TRBJ1-5,NA,TGTGCCAGCAGTGTACAGGGTGTGAATCAGCCCCAGCATTTT,CASSVQGVNQPQHF
NA,TRBV28,TRBJ2-5,NA,TGTGCCAGCAGTCCTCCAAGGCCCCAAGGAGAGACCCAGTACTTC,CASSPPRPQGETQYF
NA,TRBV19,TRBJ1-5,NA,TGTGCCAGTAGTATGGGACTGATCAGCAATCAGCCCCAGCATTTT,CASSMGLISNQPQHF
TRBD2,TRBV11-2,TRBJ2-3,once,TGTGCCAGCAGCTTAAATAGCGGGGGGGGCGGTTTTTTTACAGATACGCAGTATTTT,CASSLNSGGGGFFTDTQYF
NA,TRBV7-3,TRBJ2-3,NA,TGTGCCAGCAGCTTGGCGGGGCTTAATACAGATACGCAGTATTTT,CASSLAGLNTDTQYF
TRBD1,TRBV18,TRBJ1-5,NA,TGTGCCAGCTCACACGGACAGGATAGCAATCAGCCCCAGCATTTT,CASSHGQDSNQPQHF
NA,TRBV18,TRBJ2-4,NA,TGTGCCAGCTCATCAACAGGGCCTCTAGCCAAAAACATTCAGTACTTC,CASSSTGPLAKNIQYF
NA,TRBV13,TRBJ1-4,NA,TGTGCCAGCAGCTTAGGGCGGCCGGGACTCCTTTTGGGGAAACTGTTTTTT,CASSLGRPGLLLGKLFF
NA,TRBV5-6,TRBJ2-3,NA,TGTGCCAGCAGTTACACAGATACGCAGTATTTT,CASSYTDTQYF
TRBD1,TRBV3-1/TRBV3-2,TRBJ1-2,NA,TGTGCCAGCAGCCACGGGACAGGGAATTCCTATGGCTACACCTTC,CASSHGTGNSYGYTF
TRBD1,TRBV28,TRBJ1-3,NA,TGTGCCAGCAGTTGGACAGGGCCACGATCTGGAAACACCATATATTTT,CASSWTGPRSGNTIYF
NA,TRBV4-1,TRBJ2-2,NA,TGCGCCAGCAACCAAAAATTAATAACAAACACCGGGGAGCTGTTTTTT,CASNQKLITNTGELFF
NA,TRBV3-1/TRBV3-2,TRBJ1-5,few,TGTGCCAGCAGCCGTGCAGGGGATAGCAATCAGCCCCAGCATTTT,CASSRAGDSNQPQHF
NA,TRBV18,TRBJ1-5,NA,TGTGCCAGCTCACCAGTGGGCAGTGGCAATCAGCCCCAGCATTTT,CASSPVGSGNQPQHF
NA,TRBV9,TRBJ2-3,NA,TGTGCCAGCAGCCCTTCCAGTGGGGGCAGGGATACGCAGTATTTT,CASSPSSGGRDTQYF
TRBD2,TRBV7-7,TRBJ2-2,once,TGTGCCAGCAGCTTTACGACTAGCGGGGGGGCCGGGGAGCTGTTTTTT,CASSFTTSGGAGELFF
NA,TRBV12-5,TRBJ1-6,NA,TGTGCTAGTGGTTTGGTACGGCAGGGAAATTCACCCCTCCACTTT,CASGLVRQGNSPLHF
NA,TRBV12-3/TRBV12-4,TRBJ1-6,NA,TGTGCCAGCACCTCGGCTAATAATTCACCCCTCCACTTT,CASTSANNSPLHF
NA,TRBV7-2,TRBJ1-3,NA,TGTGCCAGCAGCGGGGGCAGCGGAAACACCATATATTTT,CASSGGSGNTIYF
NA,TRBV5-1,TRBJ2-6,NA,TGCGCCAGCAGCTTGGTTTCTGGGGCCAACGTCCTGACTTTC,CASSLVSGANVLTF
NA,TRBV28,TRBJ1-6,NA,TGTGCCAGCAGCTCCGATTGGGCCCGTGGTCACTTT,CASSSDWARGHF
NA,TRBV5-1,TRBJ2-2,few,TGCGCCAGCAGCTGGACGTTAAACACCGGGGAGCTGTTTTTT,CASSWTLNTGELFF
TRBD1,TRBV4-2,TRBJ1-3,few,TGTGCCAGCAGCCAAATACAGGGGCCCTCCTCTGGAAACACCATATATTTT,CASSQIQGPSSGNTIYF
NA,TRBV24-1,TRBJ2-5,NA,TGTGCCACCAGTGACCCCCGGGTACGGGGGGAGACCCAGTACTTC,CATSDPRVRGETQYF
NA,TRBV9,TRBJ2-3,few,TGTGCCAGCAGCGTAGGGGTGGGGGAGATCGCTAGCACAGATACGCAGTATTTT,CASSVGVGEIASTDTQYF